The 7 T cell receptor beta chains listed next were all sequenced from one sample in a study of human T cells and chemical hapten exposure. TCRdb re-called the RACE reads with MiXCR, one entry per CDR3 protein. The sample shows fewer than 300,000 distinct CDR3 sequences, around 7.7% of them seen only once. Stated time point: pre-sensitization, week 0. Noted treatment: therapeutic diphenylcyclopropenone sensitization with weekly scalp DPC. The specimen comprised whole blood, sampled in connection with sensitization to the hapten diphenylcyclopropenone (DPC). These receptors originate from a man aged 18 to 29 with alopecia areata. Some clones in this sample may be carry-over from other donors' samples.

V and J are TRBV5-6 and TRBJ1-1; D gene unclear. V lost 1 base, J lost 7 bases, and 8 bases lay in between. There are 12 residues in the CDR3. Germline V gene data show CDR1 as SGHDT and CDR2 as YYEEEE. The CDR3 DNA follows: TGTGCCAGCAGCTTGAATGGCCATGAAGCTTTCTTT. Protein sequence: CASSLNGHEAFF.

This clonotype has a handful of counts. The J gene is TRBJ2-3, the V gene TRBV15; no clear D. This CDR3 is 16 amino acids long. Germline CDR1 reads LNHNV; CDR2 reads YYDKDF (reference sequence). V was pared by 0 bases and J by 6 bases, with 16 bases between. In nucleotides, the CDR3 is TGTGCCACCAGCAGAGATCTTAACAGTGTCGTTGATACGCAGTATTTT. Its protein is CATSRDLNSVVDTQYF.

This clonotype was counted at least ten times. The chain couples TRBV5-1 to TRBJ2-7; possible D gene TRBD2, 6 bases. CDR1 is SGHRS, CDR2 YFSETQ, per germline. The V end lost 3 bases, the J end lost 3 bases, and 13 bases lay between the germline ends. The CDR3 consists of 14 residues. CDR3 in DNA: TGCGCCAGCAGCTACACCCGGAGGGACTACGAGCAGTACTTC. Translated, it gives CASSYTRRDYEQYF.

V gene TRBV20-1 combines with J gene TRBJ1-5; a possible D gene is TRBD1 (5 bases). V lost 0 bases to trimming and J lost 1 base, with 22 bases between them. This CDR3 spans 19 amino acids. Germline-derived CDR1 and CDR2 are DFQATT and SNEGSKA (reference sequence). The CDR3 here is CSARDRGKARVYSNQPQHF. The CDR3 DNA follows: TGCAGTGCTAGAGATCGGGGCAAGGCTCGGGTTTACAGCAATCAGCCCCAGCATTTT.

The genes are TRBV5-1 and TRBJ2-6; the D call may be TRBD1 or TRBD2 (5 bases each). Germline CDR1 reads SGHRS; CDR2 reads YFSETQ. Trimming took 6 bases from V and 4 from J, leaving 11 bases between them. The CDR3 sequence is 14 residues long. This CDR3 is CASTGTLGANVLTF. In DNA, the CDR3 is TGCGCCAGCACTGGGACGTTAGGGGCCAACGTCCTGACTTTC.

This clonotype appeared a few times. The CDR3 DNA reads as TGTGCCAGCAGCCAAGAGTTGGCAGGGGACAACTATGGCTACACCTTC. Amino acid sequence: CASSQELAGDNYGYTF. The V gene is TRBV14, the J gene TRBJ1-2; D perhaps matches TRBD1 (6 bases). The V end lost 0 bases, the J end lost 2 bases, and 13 bases lay between the germline ends. CDR3 length: 16 residues. Germline V CDR1 and CDR2: SGHDN, FVKESK.

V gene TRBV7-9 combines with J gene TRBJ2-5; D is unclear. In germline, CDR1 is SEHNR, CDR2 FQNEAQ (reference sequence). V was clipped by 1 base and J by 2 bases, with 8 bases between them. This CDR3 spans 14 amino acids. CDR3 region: CASSLGTRQETQYF. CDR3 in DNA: TGTGCCAGCAGCTTAGGTACCAGGCAAGAGACCCAGTACTTC.